These T cell receptor beta chains were read from a single sample in a study of T cell repertoires in cytomegalovirus infection. One entry per CDR3 protein results from TCRdb running MiXCR on the reads. The sample gives fewer than 550,000 distinct CDR3 sequences, under 40% of which show up once; approximately 14% is in the top ten. The sample was PBMCs. These receptors were taken from a human donor in good health (CMV status not recorded). Some clones in this sample may be carry-over from other donors' samples. The CDR3 runs from the conserved cysteine through the conserved F or W. Fields, in order: clone size, V gene, CDR3 length, J gene, D gene, CDR3 DNA, CDR3 protein. A D gene is named only where the DNA matches it firmly. For some rows the clone size is stated as once, few or many, or as a class when expanded; others skip it.

>few|TRBV6-5|16|TRBJ2-6|TRBD1
TGTGCCAGCATGACAGGGGGCGAAGCTGGGGCCAACGTCCTGACTTTC
CASMTGGEAGANVLTF
>many|TRBV7-9|15|TRBJ2-1|TRBD1
TGTGCCAGCAGCTTAGTGGGACAGGGCCACAATGAGCAGTTCTTC
CASSLVGQGHNEQFF
>few|TRBV10-3|15|TRBJ2-3|TRBD2
TGTGCCATCCGTGGTAGCGGGGGGTCCACAGATACGCAGTATTTT
CAIRGSGGSTDTQYF
>-|TRBV7-3|14|TRBJ1-2|TRBD1
TGTGCCAGCAGCGCGGCCGGGACAGGGTCTGGCTACACCTTC
CASSAAGTGSGYTF
>-|TRBV13|16|TRBJ2-5|TRBD2
TGTGCCAGCAGCTCTCCGGGACTAGCGGATGGAAAGACCCAGTACTTC
CASSSPGLADGKTQYF
>many|TRBV7-9|13|TRBJ2-7|-
TGTGCCAGCAGCTTAGACCAGGGGCGAGAGCAGTACTTC
CASSLDQGREQYF
>-|TRBV5-4|14|TRBJ2-3|-
TGTGCCAGCAGCTTGGGCCCAGTAGGAGATACGCAGTATTTT
CASSLGPVGDTQYF
>-|TRBV5-6|12|TRBJ1-1|-
TGTGCCAGCAGCCTAACGTGGGACAAAGCTTTCTTT
CASSLTWDKAFF
>-|TRBV7-6|15|TRBJ2-1|-
TGTGCCAGCAGCTTAGACGGGGTAGAATGGGGTGAGCAGTTCTTC
CASSLDGVEWGEQFF
>-|TRBV30|13|TRBJ1-4|-
TGTGCCTGGAGTGTTGGGGGTGGTGAAAAACTGTTTTTT
CAWSVGGGEKLFF
>-|TRBV19|15|TRBJ1-3|-
TGTGCCAGTAGTAGCCGGCGGAACTCTGGAAACACCATATATTTT
CASSSRRNSGNTIYF
>few|TRBV12-3/TRBV12-4|17|TRBJ2-1|TRBD2
TGTGCCAGCAGTTTAAAGGGGGGAGCGGGGGGCCGGGATGAGCAGTTCTTC
CASSLKGGAGGRDEQFF
>many|TRBV7-6|15|TRBJ1-1|TRBD1
TGTGCCAGCAGCCCTTACAGGGGGACGAACACTGAAGCTTTCTTT
CASSPYRGTNTEAFF
>few|TRBV28|18|TRBJ2-3|TRBD2
TGTGCCAGCGGGGGACTAGCGGGGGGCAAGCTGCCCTCAGATACGCAGTATTTT
CASGGLAGGKLPSDTQYF
>few|TRBV25-1|14|TRBJ1-4|-
TGTGCCAGCAGTGAAACTGGGGGCTATGAAAAACTGTTTTTT
CASSETGGYEKLFF
>many|TRBV7-8|14|TRBJ2-5|TRBD1
TGTGCCAGCACCCTGCAGGGGGTCGAAGAGACCCAGTACTTC
CASTLQGVEETQYF
>-|TRBV4-3|14|TRBJ2-5|-
TGCGCCAGCAGCCAAGATTCAGGAAAAGAGACCCAGTACTTC
CASSQDSGKETQYF
>-|TRBV4-3|15|TRBJ2-7|TRBD2
TGCGCCAGCAGCCCAGCGGGAGGTCTCCGCTACGAGCAGTACTTC
CASSPAGGLRYEQYF
>few|TRBV7-8|15|TRBJ1-1|-
TGTGCCAGCAGCTTAGTGGCCCGGGGGGACACTGAAGCTTTCTTT
CASSLVARGDTEAFF
>-|TRBV19|15|TRBJ2-1|-
TGTGCCAGTAGTATAGCACCGAATCGGAACAATGAGCAGTTCTTC
CASSIAPNRNNEQFF
>-|TRBV10-3|16|TRBJ2-2|-
TGTGCCATCAGTGAGGGGCCCAGCGTGAACACCGGGGAGCTGTTTTTT
CAISEGPSVNTGELFF
>-|TRBV12-3/TRBV12-4|14|TRBJ1-1|-
TGTGCCAGCAGTTTAGCGGCGAAGTCCTCTGAAGCTTTCTTT
CASSLAAKSSEAFF
>-|TRBV11-2|15|TRBJ2-7|-
TGTGCCAGCAGCTTCCTGAGGTCGGGGGCTTACGAGCAGTACTTC
CASSFLRSGAYEQYF
>-|TRBV7-2|15|TRBJ1-4|-
TGTGCCAGCAGCTTATGGGGTGGTATCTATGAAAAACTGTTTTTT
CASSLWGGIYEKLFF
>few|TRBV15|16|TRBJ2-3|TRBD1
TGTGCCACCAGCAGCGAACAGGGGGCCAGCACAGATACGCAGTATTTT
CATSSEQGASTDTQYF
>-|TRBV3-1|13|TRBJ1-5|-
TGTGCCAGCAGCCAGGACATCCATCAGCCCCAGCATTTT
CASSQDIHQPQHF
>-|TRBV19|15|TRBJ1-5|TRBD1
TGTGCCAGTAAGGAGGGGGACAGGGTAAATCAGCCCCAGCATTTT
CASKEGDRVNQPQHF
>-|TRBV18|15|TRBJ1-1|-
TGTGCCAGCTCACCACTTCGGGGCTGGGGGACTGAAGCTTTCTTT
CASSPLRGWGTEAFF
>-|TRBV6-6|15|TRBJ1-2|-
TGTGCCAGCAGTTACTCCAATCCCTCGGTGGGGGGCTACACCTTC
CASSYSNPSVGGYTF
>few|TRBV18|16|TRBJ2-1|TRBD2
TGTGCCAGCTCACTAACCGGGACTAGCGGGGGTACCGGGCAGTTCTTC
CASSLTGTSGGTGQFF
>few|TRBV19|16|TRBJ2-1|TRBD2
TGTGCCAGTAGCCCCTATAGCCTAGCGGATTACAATGAGCAGTTCTTC
CASSPYSLADYNEQFF
>once|TRBV29-1|14|TRBJ1-2|-
TGCAGCGTCCCCCCAAACCAAGGACACGTAGGCTACACCTTC
CSVPPNQGHVGYTF
>few|TRBV6-1|14|TRBJ1-5|-
TGTGCCAGCAGTTTGTCGAACCGTAATCAGCCCCAGCATTTT
CASSLSNRNQPQHF